The 15 T cell receptor beta chains listed next were all sequenced from one sample in a study of blood T cell repertoires in COVID-19. Profiled with immunoSEQ multiplex PCR; TCRdb holds only in-frame clones, not every one. In the table there are about 310,000 clones, roughly 84% of which are singletons. The sample consisted of peripheral blood. The receptors were gathered from a man in his fifties or sixties with active or convalescent COVID-19.

This chain joins TRBV6-5 and TRBJ1-2, with 10 bases that match TRBD1. J lost 8 bases, V lost 6 bases, and 12 bases had no gene match. CDR1 is MNHEY, CDR2 SVGAGI, per germline. This CDR3 is built from 15 residues. CDR3 amino acids: CASRRSGQGRWGYTF. Written as DNA, the CDR3 is TGTGCCAGCAGGCGATCGGGACAGGGGAGGTGGGGCTACACCTTC.

The V and J genes are TRBV7-9 and TRBJ1-1; 7 nucleotides match TRBD1. The germline CDR1 and CDR2 sequences are SEHNR and FQNEAQ (reference sequence). With 3 bases clipped from V and 2 bases from J, the junction kept 3 bases outside the gene matches. There are 14 residues in the CDR3. CDR3 coding DNA: TGTGCCAGCAGCTTGACAGGGCAAAACACTGAAGCTTTCTTT. Amino acid sequence: CASSLTGQNTEAFF.

Remarks on this clone: Other DNA sequences in the same sample also yield this CDR3. The chain combines TRBV5-1 with TRBJ2-5, with D possibly TRBD1 on 6 matching bases. This CDR3 has 14 residues. V was trimmed by 0 bases and J by 2 bases, leaving 8 bases between them. In germline, CDR1 is SGHRS, CDR2 YFSETQ. Here the CDR3 DNA reads TGCGCCAGCAGCTTGGGCCAGGGGCAAGAGACCCAGTACTTC. This gives the protein CASSLGQGQETQYF.

The chain recombines TRBV5-4 with TRBJ1-1; 7 nucleotides align to TRBD1. The CDR3 spans 14 residues. Unmatched junction bases numbered 11, after V lost 1 base and J lost 11 bases. Germline values: CDR1 SGHNT, CDR2 YYREEE (reference sequence). CDR3 coding DNA: TGTGCCAGCAGCTTGAGCAGGGGGGAGGTTCGGGCTTTCTTT. Its protein product is CASSLSRGEVRAFF.

The chain employs TRBV30 and TRBJ1-1; D perhaps matches TRBD1 (5 bases). Trimming took off 1 base at V and 0 bases at J, with 18 bases between the two ends. The CDR3 is made up of 17 amino acids. Germline CDR1 reads GTSNPN; CDR2 reads SVGIG (reference sequence). The CDR3 DNA reads as TGTGCCTGGAGTGGGTCAGGGATCCGTGCCATGAACACTGAAGCTTTCTTT. This sequence encodes CAWSGSGIRAMNTEAFF.

The chain combines TRBV28 with TRBJ1-1, with D unresolved. The CDR3 consists of 11 residues. V was cut by 4 bases and J by 2 bases, with 2 bases left in between. The V gene's germline CDR1 is MDHEN and CDR2 SYDVKM. CDR3 sequence: CASSSNTEAFF. CDR3 in DNA: TGTGCCAGCAGTTCTAACACTGAAGCTTTCTTT.

This clone was seen only once. The chain couples TRBV7-2 to TRBJ2-1; possible D gene TRBD2, 7 bases. CDR1 SGHTA and CDR2 FQGNSA come from the germline V gene. Between the trimmed V and J ends, which lost 2 bases and 1 base, there was a span of 12 bases. The CDR3 has 16 residues. The CDR3 protein is CASSLQAGASYNEQFF. For the CDR3, the DNA is TGTGCCAGCAGCTTACAGGCGGGGGCTTCCTACAATGAGCAGTTCTTC.

This chain connects TRBV7-6 to TRBJ2-7; D may be TRBD1 (6 bases). The V end was cut by 1 base, the J end by 9 bases, with 10 bases between. CDR3 length: 12 amino acids. Germline V gene sequence: CDR1 SGHVS, CDR2 FNYEAQ. The CDR3 sequence is CASSLVQGSQYF. The CDR3 nucleotides read TGTGCCAGCAGCTTAGTCCAGGGGTCGCAGTACTTC.

This clone appeared a single time. The chain couples TRBV7-3 to TRBJ2-2; 7 positions agree with TRBD1. The CDR3 is 14 residues long. Germline V gives CDR1 SGHTA, CDR2 FQGTGA. Germline trimming cut 6 bases from V and 1 base from J; bases unmatched to any gene: 2. CDR3 nucleotide sequence: TGTGCCAGCAGGCGGACAGGGAACACCGGGGAGCTGTTTTTT. Protein product: CASRRTGNTGELFF.

The chain carries TRBV18 and TRBJ2-3; D might be TRBD1 (8 bases). There are 14 residues in the CDR3. Per germline, CDR1 KGHSH and CDR2 LQKENI. V was cut by 10 bases and J by 6 bases, with 20 bases left in between. The CDR3 DNA is TGTGCCACTCTCCGCGGGAGACAGGGGGATACGCAGTATTTT. Translated, it gives CATLRGRQGDTQYF.

CDR3 amino acids: CASSYHPGATEAFF. CDR3 DNA: TGTGCCAGCAGTTACCATCCGGGAGCCACTGAAGCTTTCTTT. This sequence joins TRBV6-5 and TRBJ1-1; D unclear. Trimming left V 2 bases short and J 4 bases short, with 11 bases between. From germline, CDR1 is MNHEY and CDR2 SVGAGI. The CDR3 sequence is 14 residues long.

The chain carries TRBV9 and TRBJ2-1, with 9 bases that match TRBD1. The V gene end was trimmed by 3 bases and the J gene end by 9 bases; junction bases not matched to a gene: 16. Germline CDR1 is SGDLS and CDR2 is YYNGEE. The CDR3 extends over 17 amino acids. The CDR3 here is CASSEGTGMWTIREQFF. In DNA form, the CDR3 reads TGTGCCAGCAGCGAGGGGACAGGGATGTGGACGATTCGTGAGCAGTTCTTC.

This chain joins TRBV2 and TRBJ1-5; possible D gene TRBD1, 6 bases. The V and J ends lost 4 bases and 0 bases respectively, with 19 bases between them. This CDR3 has 18 residues. CDR1 and CDR2 (germline): SNHLY, FYNNEI. CDR3 region: CASSGTALNPYSNQPQHF. The DNA of the CDR3 is TGTGCCAGCAGTGGGACAGCCCTCAACCCTTATAGCAATCAGCCCCAGCATTTT.

This chain uses TRBV6-4 with TRBJ2-7; TRBD1 matches 7 bases. Germline trimming cut 3 bases from V and 1 base from J; bases unmatched to any gene: 6. From germline, CDR1 is MRHNA and CDR2 SNTAGT. This CDR3 has 15 residues. The chain's CDR3 is CASSEYPGQSYEQYF. CDR3 nucleotide sequence: TGTGCCAGCAGTGAGTACCCGGGACAGTCCTACGAGCAGTACTTC.

This sequence joins TRBV5-1 and TRBJ2-5, with 11 nucleotides matching TRBD2. In germline, CDR1 is SGHRS, CDR2 YFSETQ. The CDR3 is 15 amino acids. After removal of 4 bases from V and 4 bases from J, the junction contained 6 bases not matched to a gene. The CDR3 region is CASSPSTSGGETQYF. Here the CDR3 DNA reads TGCGCCAGCAGCCCCTCAACTAGCGGGGGAGAGACCCAGTACTTC.